This TCR beta chain was profiled in a study of OX40 agonist ivuxolimab in advanced cancers. Per germline, CDR1 MDHEN and CDR2 SYDVKM. This CDR3 comprises 14 residues. The J segment lost 4 bases and the V segment lost 2 bases, leaving 3 bases of the junction unmatched. Notes on this clone: Its specificity is not known.

Profiled with immunoSEQ multiplex PCR; TCRdb holds only in-frame clones, not every one. Of around 80,000 clones in the sample, just over 85% were seen once. General observations from the study: The specificity for antigen of the expanded peripheral T cells was not determined.

V gene TRBV28 combines with J gene TRBJ2-7, with 9 bases aligning to TRBD2. This TCR came from an adult with an advanced solid tumor such as melanoma, head and neck, liver or kidney cancer. The source was CD4+ or CD8+ T cells sorted from blood, collected in a trial of the OX40 agonist ivuxolimab. CDR3 region: CASSLRLAGYEQYF. Written as DNA, the CDR3 is TGTGCCAGCAGTTTACGCCTAGCGGGGTACGAGCAGTACTTC.